The 20 T cell receptor beta chains given below trace back to one sample, sequenced in a study of blood T cell repertoires in COVID-19. Sequencing was performed with immunoSEQ multiplex PCR; in TCRdb, only in-frame clones are kept and a portion is missing. The sample holds about 170,000 clones; roughly 87% are singletons and the top ten take 1.5% to 2%. Input material: peripheral blood. These receptors were taken from a woman aged 50 to 65 with acute or convalescent COVID-19.

The chain's CDR3 is CATSRGNEQFF. The CDR3 DNA reads TGTGCCACCAGTAGAGGAAATGAGCAGTTCTTC. The chain links TRBV24-1 to TRBJ2-1; D unclear. The length of the CDR3 is 11 residues. V was shortened by 6 bases and J by 7 bases, with 6 bases between the two germline ends. Germline lookup yields CDR1 KGHDR and CDR2 SFDVKD.

In its sample, this clone was seen a few times. CDR3 residues: CSASPGADNEKLFF. DNA of the CDR3: TGCAGTGCTAGTCCAGGGGCAGATAATGAAAAACTGTTTTTT. V is TRBV20-1 and J is TRBJ1-4, with D tentatively TRBD1 (6 bases). The V and J ends lost 3 bases and 4 bases respectively, with 12 bases between them. The length of the CDR3 is 14 residues. Germline CDR1 DFQATT, CDR2 SNEGSKA (reference sequence).

The V gene is TRBV4-3, the J gene TRBJ1-1, with 9 positions matching TRBD1. Germline loops: CDR1 LGHNA, CDR2 YSLEER. The CDR3 is 15 amino acids. V shed 4 bases, J shed 5 bases, and the junction held 8 bases outside the gene matches. Here the CDR3 reads CASSLQQGAETEAFF. CDR3 bases: TGCGCCAGCAGCCTACAACAGGGGGCCGAAACTGAAGCTTTCTTT.

This chain uses TRBV7-9 with TRBJ1-4; 8 positions match TRBD1. The CDR3 is 15 residues long. The V gene end was trimmed by 5 bases and the J gene end by 4 bases; junction bases not matched to a gene: 6. The germline V gene has CDR1 SEHNR and CDR2 FQNEAQ (reference sequence). CDR3 sequence (DNA): TGTGCCAGCAGCCCCCCGGACAGGGTTAATGAAAAACTGTTTTTT. Its translation: CASSPPDRVNEKLFF.

This chain joins TRBV14 and TRBJ2-5, with 14 bases lining up with TRBD2. The length of the CDR3 is 19 residues. The V and J ends lost 0 bases and 5 bases, in that order; junction bases with no gene match: 11. Germline V gives CDR1 SGHDN, CDR2 FVKESK. CDR3 protein: CASSQELPGTSGSRETQYF. CDR3 bases: TGTGCCAGCAGCCAAGAACTTCCGGGGACTAGCGGGAGCAGGGAGACCCAGTACTTC.

The rearrangement uses TRBV4-3 and TRBJ2-7, with D maybe TRBD2 (5 bases). Trimming left V 1 base short and J 3 bases short, with 13 bases between. Germline lookup yields CDR1 LGHNA and CDR2 YSLEER. The CDR3 runs 15 residues. The CDR3 DNA follows: TGCGCCAGCAGCCAAGTCCTAGCCCCACACTACGAGCAGTACTTC. Protein: CASSQVLAPHYEQYF.

Many counts were recorded for this clone. The chain uses TRBV7-9 and TRBJ1-4; the D gene is possibly TRBD1 (5 bases). The length of the CDR3 is 14 residues. The V end was cut by 5 bases, the J end by 3 bases, with 10 bases between. Germline lookup yields CDR1 SEHNR and CDR2 FQNEAQ (reference sequence). The CDR3 DNA sequence: TGTGCCAGCAGCCGGGACTTACCTAATGAAAAACTGTTTTTT. As protein: CASSRDLPNEKLFF.

The chain carries TRBV9 and TRBJ2-1; TRBD1 agrees at 7 bases. The CDR3 sequence is 13 residues long. The V and J ends lost 2 bases and 6 bases, in that order; junction bases with no gene match: 2. CDR1 is SGDLS and CDR2 is YYNGEE in the germline V gene. The CDR3 sequence is CASSVGTVNEQFF. Written as DNA, the CDR3 is TGTGCCAGCAGCGTGGGGACAGTCAATGAGCAGTTCTTC.

This sequence joins TRBV18 and TRBJ2-1; D is unclear. V was trimmed by 0 bases and J by 3 bases, leaving 12 bases between them. The CDR3 is 16 residues long. Germline CDR1 and CDR2: KGHSH and LQKENI. CDR3: CASSPPQLDNYNEQFF. The DNA of the CDR3 is TGTGCCAGCTCACCACCGCAACTTGACAACTACAATGAGCAGTTCTTC.

This sequence joins TRBV4-1 and TRBJ1-2, with TRBD1 matching 10 bases. This CDR3 spans 15 amino acids. CDR1 and CDR2 (germline): MGHRA, YSYEKL. V shed 6 bases, J shed 2 bases, and the junction held 6 bases outside the gene matches. CDR3 sequence: CASRQQDRGNYGYTF. The CDR3 DNA reads TGCGCCAGCAGGCAACAGGACAGGGGGAACTATGGCTACACCTTC.

The chain recombines TRBV20-1 with TRBJ2-3, with 10 bases fitting TRBD1. V lost 5 bases and J lost 6; bases outside the gene matches: 11. CDR3 length: 15 residues. In germline, CDR1 is DFQATT, CDR2 SNEGSKA (reference sequence). DNA of the CDR3: TGCAGTGCTGGTGTGACAGGGGGCTGGGGGGATACGCAGTATTTT. Translation: CSAGVTGGWGDTQYF.

This chain uses TRBV19 with TRBJ2-1; TRBD2 matches 14 bases. The CDR3 is 16 residues long. V was pared by 6 bases and J by 9 bases, with 10 bases of the junction left unmatched. Germline V gene sequence: CDR1 LNHDA, CDR2 SQIVND (reference sequence). As DNA, the CDR3 is TGTGCCAGTAGCAATACGGGACTAGCGGGAGAAGGTGAGCAGTTCTTC. Translation: CASSNTGLAGEGEQFF.

The gene calls are TRBV30 and TRBJ2-7; 7 bases match TRBD2. The CDR3 has 14 residues. Germline CDR1 is GTSNPN and CDR2 is SVGIG (reference sequence). J was trimmed by 1 base and V by 0 bases; bases with no gene match: 3. CDR3 in amino acids: CAWSVAGSSYEQYF. CDR3 DNA: TGTGCCTGGAGTGTAGCGGGATCTTCCTACGAGCAGTACTTC.

This chain connects TRBV7-9 to TRBJ1-3; no clear D gene. Germline V gene lookup returns CDR1 SEHNR and CDR2 FQNEAQ (reference sequence). The V end lost 5 bases, the J end lost 0 bases, and 5 bases lay between the germline ends. This CDR3 spans 13 amino acids. The chain's CDR3 is CASSASSGNTIYF. CDR3 nucleotide sequence: TGTGCCAGCAGCGCGAGCTCTGGAAACACCATATATTTT.

The chain recombines TRBV19 with TRBJ1-2, with 7 bases matching TRBD1. V lost 5 bases, J lost 6 bases, and 12 bases stayed unmatched. Germline values: CDR1 LNHDA, CDR2 SQIVND (reference sequence). The CDR3 contains 15 residues. CDR3 loop: CASSPKDRALNGYTF. CDR3 DNA sequence: TGTGCCAGTAGTCCAAAAGACAGGGCTCTAAATGGCTACACCTTC.

The chain has TRBV24-1 and TRBJ1-5; tentative D call: TRBD1 (5 bases). The V gene's germline CDR1 is KGHDR and CDR2 SFDVKD. The V end was cut by 9 bases, the J end by 6 bases, with 14 bases between. The CDR3 covers 13 residues. The CDR3 region is CATHAGGSQPQHF. CDR3 bases: TGTGCCACCCACGCCGGGGGGAGTCAGCCCCAGCATTTT.

CDR3 region: CASSLSRGYTGELFF. The CDR3, as DNA: TGTGCCAGCAGCTTATCGCGCGGGTACACCGGGGAGCTGTTTTTT. This sequence joins TRBV7-2 and TRBJ2-2; D possibly corresponds to TRBD2 (5 bases). Trimming removed 2 bases at V and 3 bases at J, with 10 bases between. Germline CDR1 SGHTA, CDR2 FQGNSA. This CDR3 contains 15 residues.

This clone was picked up one time. The genes are TRBV25-1 and TRBJ1-2; TRBD1 matches 9 bases. The V gene end was trimmed by 2 bases and the J gene end by 3 bases; junction bases not matched to a gene: 1. The germline V gene encodes CDR1 MGHDK and CDR2 SYGVNS. This CDR3 has 14 residues. The CDR3 protein is CASSEDRGDYGYTF. The CDR3 nucleotides are TGTGCCAGCAGTGAAGACAGGGGGGACTATGGCTACACCTTC.

The chain uses TRBV6-2 or TRBV6-3 and TRBJ2-7; 10 positions match TRBD2. This CDR3 region has 15 residues. The junction had 6 bases not matched to a gene; V was cut back by 2 bases and J by 5 bases. CDR1 and CDR2 from the germline V gene are MNHEY and SVGEGT. Here the CDR3 DNA reads TGTGCCAGCAGTTACCGGGCTAGCGGGAGCCACGAGCAGTACTTC. It translates to CASSYRASGSHEQYF.

The V gene is TRBV5-1, the J gene TRBJ2-5; TRBD2 aligns across 10 bases. Germline lookup yields CDR1 SGHRS and CDR2 YFSETQ. The V segment lost 4 bases and the J segment 5 bases; nucleotides outside the gene matches: 8. CDR3 length equals 15 residues. DNA for the CDR3: TGCGCCAGCAGCGTGAGCGGGAGGGCCGGGGAGACCCAGTACTTC. Encoded protein: CASSVSGRAGETQYF.